This T cell receptor (beta chain) was recorded in a study of blood T cell repertoires in COVID-19. Overall study context: Sources were T cells, B-cell-depleted T cells, or PBMCs; the material itself was cDNA or gDNA.

The CDR3 runs 13 residues. V gave up 4 bases and J gave up 7 bases, with 14 bases separating them. CDR1 and CDR2 (germline): SGHVS, FQNEAQ. As originally analysed: Nucleated cell counts were estimated from reference gene primer amplification. The assay was immunoSEQ multiplex PCR, and TCRdb's table has in-frame clones only and misses some. Clone size and the V and J calls come from that table; the DNA yielded D and trimming. Here the sample spans 130,000 to 150,000 clones, around 85% being singletons. This clone was seen more than once but under ten times. This TCR derives from an older woman with COVID-19, enrolled during active disease. This sequence joins TRBV7-8 and TRBJ2-7; D unclear. Sequences were obtained from peripheral blood. CDR3 bases: TGTGCCAGCAGCTCCCTCCCCGGAGAAGAGCAGTACTTC. It yields the protein CASSSLPGEEQYF.